The source of this T cell receptor (beta chain) is a study of blood T cell repertoires in COVID-19. Study details: Samples of COVID-19 (acute and convalescent) were obtained from the United States, Italy and Spain. Sample material is recorded as cDNA or gDNA derived from T cells, B-cell-depleted T cells, or PBMCs.

The V gene lost 2 bases and the J gene lost 7 bases, with 18 bases spanning the gap. The germline V gene encodes CDR1 KGHSH and CDR2 LQKENI. The CDR3 covers 15 residues. In the original processing: Researchers report that nucleated cell counts were estimated from reference gene primer amplification. Method: immunoSEQ multiplex PCR; TCRdb's copy keeps in-frame clones and lacks some. V and J calls and clone size follow that table, whereas D and trimming were derived from the DNA. Of about 40,000 clones in the sample, approximately 80% were seen once. Sequences were obtained from peripheral blood. This chain links TRBV18 with TRBJ2-7, with D maybe TRBD2 (5 bases). The receptor was isolated from an older woman with acute or convalescent COVID-19. In DNA, the CDR3 is TGTGCCAGCTCACCATACGCTGCTAGCTTTGGAGAGCAGTACTTC. It specifies CASSPYAASFGEQYF. The full variable domain, with the rest looked up from reference TRBV18 and TRBJ2-7, is NAGVMQNPRHLVRRRGQEARLRCSPMKGHSHVYWYRQLPEEGLKFMVYLQKENIIDESGMPKERFSAEFPKEGPSILRIQQVVRGDSAAYFCASSPYAASFGEQYFGPGTRLTVT.